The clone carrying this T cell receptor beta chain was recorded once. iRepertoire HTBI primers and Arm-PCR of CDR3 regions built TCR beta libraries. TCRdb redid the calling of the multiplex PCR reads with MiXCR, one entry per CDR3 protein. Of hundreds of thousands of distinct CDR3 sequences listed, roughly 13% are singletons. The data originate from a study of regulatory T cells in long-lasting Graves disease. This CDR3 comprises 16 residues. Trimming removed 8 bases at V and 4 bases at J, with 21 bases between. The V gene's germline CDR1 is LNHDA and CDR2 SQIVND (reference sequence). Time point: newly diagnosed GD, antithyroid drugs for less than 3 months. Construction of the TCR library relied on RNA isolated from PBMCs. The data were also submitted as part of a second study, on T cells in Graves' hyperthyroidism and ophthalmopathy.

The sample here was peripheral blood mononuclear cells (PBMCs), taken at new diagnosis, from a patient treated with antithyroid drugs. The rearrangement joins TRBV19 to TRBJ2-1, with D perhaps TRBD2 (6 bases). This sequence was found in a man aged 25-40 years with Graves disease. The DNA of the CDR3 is TGTGCCAGTTCCACAAGTCCGGGCGGGATGTACAATGAGCAGTTCTTC. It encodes CASSTSPGGMYNEQFF.